This T cell receptor beta chain originates from a study of CD8+ T cells in alopecia areata. This clone was observed a handful of times. Its specificity is not known. Trimming removed 10 bases from V and 2 bases from J; junction bases left unmatched: 9. Germline CDR1 reads ENHRY; CDR2 reads SYGVKD. This CDR3 has 15 residues. cDNA reverse transcribed from extracted RNA served as the sequencing template. Profiling relied on immunoSEQ multiplex PCR, and the TCRdb table lists in-frame clones only, not all of them. The profile shows about 140,000 clones, 50% to 60% of them singletons. Starting from PBMCs, sorting isolated CD4+ and CD8+ T cells. Regarding the study as a whole: Tissue-resident alphabeta T cells belonging to normal skin likewise get sequenced within scalp specimens. The study found higher clonality in lesional than normal scalp, especially in alopecia totalis/universalis.

The V call is TRBV10-3, the J call TRBJ2-1; 9 nucleotides line up with TRBD1. Sequencing used CD4+ T cells sorted from blood. The TCR comes from a human donor in good health. The CDR3 DNA reads TGTGCCACCCTACAGGGGGCACCTACCTACAATGAGCAGTTCTTC. It specifies CATLQGAPTYNEQFF.